Listed here is a single T cell receptor (beta chain). What it recognizes is unknown. This sample is part of a study of identifying expanded T cells in peripheral blood. Study conclusions and caveats: Clone count variance between roughly 2-week samples rose with total template count.

The protocol was immunoSEQ multiplex PCR, while the TCRdb copy is restricted to in-frame clones and leaves out a portion. The sample has 45,000 to 65,000 clones, approximately 86% seen once. No infections or other immune events were documented during collection. The CDR3 extends over 13 amino acids. The germline gives CDR1 MNHEY, CDR2 SMNVEV (reference sequence). V was clipped by 8 bases and J by 0 bases, with 8 bases between them. This TCR came from a person between 18 and 75 years old in good health. The chain couples TRBV27 to TRBJ2-4; the D is unclear. The sequenced material came from blood. The CDR3 spells CASGVLAKNIQYF. The CDR3 DNA sequence: TGTGCCAGCGGAGTCCTAGCCAAAAACATTCAGTACTTC.